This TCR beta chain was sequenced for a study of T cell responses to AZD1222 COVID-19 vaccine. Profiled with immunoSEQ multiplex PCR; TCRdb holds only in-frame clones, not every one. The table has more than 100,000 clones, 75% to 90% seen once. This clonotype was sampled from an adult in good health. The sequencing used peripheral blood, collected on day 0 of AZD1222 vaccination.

The CDR3 here is CASSFTGAASPLHF. The CDR3 DNA is TGTGCCAGCAGTTTTACAGGGGCGGCTTCACCCCTCCACTTT. J is TRBJ1-6 and V is TRBV28, with 7 positions matching TRBD1. The CDR3 contains 14 residues. V was clipped by 3 bases and J by 9 bases; unmatched bases: 5. Germline V gene lookup returns CDR1 MDHEN and CDR2 SYDVKM.